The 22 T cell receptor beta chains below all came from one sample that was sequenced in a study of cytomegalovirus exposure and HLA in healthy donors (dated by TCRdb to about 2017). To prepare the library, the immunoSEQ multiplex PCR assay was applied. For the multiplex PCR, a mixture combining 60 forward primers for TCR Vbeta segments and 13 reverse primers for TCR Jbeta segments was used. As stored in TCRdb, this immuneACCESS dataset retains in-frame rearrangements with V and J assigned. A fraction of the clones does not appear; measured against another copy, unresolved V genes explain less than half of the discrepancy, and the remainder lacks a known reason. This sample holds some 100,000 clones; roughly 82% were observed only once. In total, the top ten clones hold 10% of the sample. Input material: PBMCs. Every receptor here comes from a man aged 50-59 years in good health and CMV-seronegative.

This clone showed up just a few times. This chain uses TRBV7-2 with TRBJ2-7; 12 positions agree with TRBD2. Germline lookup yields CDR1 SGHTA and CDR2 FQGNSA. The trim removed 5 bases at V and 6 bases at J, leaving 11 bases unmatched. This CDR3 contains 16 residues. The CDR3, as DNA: TGTGCCAGCAGCCGCTCACCGACTAGCGGGAGCGCCGAGCAGTACTTC. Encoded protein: CASSRSPTSGSAEQYF. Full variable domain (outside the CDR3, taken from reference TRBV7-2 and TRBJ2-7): GAGVSQSPSNKVTEKGKDVELRCDPISGHTALYWYRQSLGQGLEFLIYFQGNSAPDKSGLPSDRFSAERTGGSVSTLTIQRTQQEDSAVYLCASSRSPTSGSAEQYFGPGTRLTVT.

In nucleotides, the CDR3 is TGTGCCAGCAGCTTAGGTAGCGGGCAAGAGACCCAGTACTTC. It specifies CASSLGSGQETQYF. The V and J genes are TRBV7-9 and TRBJ2-5, with TRBD2 matching over 7 bases. After removal of 1 base from V and 2 bases from J, the junction contained 1 base not matched to a gene. The CDR3 is made up of 14 amino acids. Germline V gene data show CDR1 as SEHNR and CDR2 as FQNEAQ (reference sequence).

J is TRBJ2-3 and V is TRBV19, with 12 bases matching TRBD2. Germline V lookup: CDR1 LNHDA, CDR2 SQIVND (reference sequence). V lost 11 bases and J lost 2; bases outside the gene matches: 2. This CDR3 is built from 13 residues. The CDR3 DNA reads TGTGCCTCTAGCGGGGGGGCCACAGATACGCAGTATTTT. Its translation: CASSGGATDTQYF.

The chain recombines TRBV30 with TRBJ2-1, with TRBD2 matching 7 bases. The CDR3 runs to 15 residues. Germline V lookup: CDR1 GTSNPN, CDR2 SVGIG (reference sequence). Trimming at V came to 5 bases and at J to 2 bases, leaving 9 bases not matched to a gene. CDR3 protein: CAWCPGGSPYNEQFF. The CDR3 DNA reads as TGTGCCTGGTGCCCGGGGGGAAGTCCCTACAATGAGCAGTTCTTC.

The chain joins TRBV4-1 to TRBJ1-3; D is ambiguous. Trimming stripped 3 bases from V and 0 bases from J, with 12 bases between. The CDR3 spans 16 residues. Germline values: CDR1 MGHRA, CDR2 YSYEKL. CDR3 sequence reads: CASSQSPGNSGNTIYF. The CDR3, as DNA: TGCGCCAGCAGCCAGAGCCCAGGCAACTCTGGAAACACCATATATTTT.

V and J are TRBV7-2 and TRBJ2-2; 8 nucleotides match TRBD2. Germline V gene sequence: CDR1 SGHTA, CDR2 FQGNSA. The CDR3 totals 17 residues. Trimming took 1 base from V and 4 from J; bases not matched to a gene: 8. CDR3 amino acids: CASSLVSSGRGTGELFF. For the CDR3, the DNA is TGTGCCAGCAGCTTAGTCAGCAGCGGGAGAGGCACCGGGGAGCTGTTTTTT.

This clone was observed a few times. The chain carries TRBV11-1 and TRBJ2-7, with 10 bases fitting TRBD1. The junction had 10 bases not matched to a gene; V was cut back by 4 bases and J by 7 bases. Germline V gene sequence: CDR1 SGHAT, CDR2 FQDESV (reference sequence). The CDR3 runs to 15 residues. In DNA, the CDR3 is TGTGCCAGCAGCTCCAGGGACAGGGGTACGTGGGAGCAGTACTTC. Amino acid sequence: CASSSRDRGTWEQYF.

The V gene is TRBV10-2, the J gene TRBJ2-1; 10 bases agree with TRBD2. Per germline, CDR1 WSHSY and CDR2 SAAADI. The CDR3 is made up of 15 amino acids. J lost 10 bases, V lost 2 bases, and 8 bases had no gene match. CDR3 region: CASSELTSGNGEQFF. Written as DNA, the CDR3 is TGCGCCAGCAGTGAGCTTACTAGCGGGAACGGGGAGCAGTTCTTC.

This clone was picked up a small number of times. The chain's CDR3 is CASSQDLTKGPTDTQYF. CDR3 nucleotides: TGTGCCAGCAGCCAAGACTTGACAAAGGGGCCAACAGATACGCAGTATTTT. This chain connects TRBV14 to TRBJ2-3, with D maybe TRBD1 (5 bases). Trimming removed 0 bases from V and 3 bases from J, with 16 bases in between. Germline V gives CDR1 SGHDN, CDR2 FVKESK. The CDR3 extends over 17 amino acids.

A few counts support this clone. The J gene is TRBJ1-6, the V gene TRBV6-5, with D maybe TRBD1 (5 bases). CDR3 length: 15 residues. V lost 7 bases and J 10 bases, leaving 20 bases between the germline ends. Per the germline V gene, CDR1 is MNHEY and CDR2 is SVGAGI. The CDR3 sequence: CASTRVGTAGSPLHF. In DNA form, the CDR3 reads TGTGCCAGCACTAGGGTGGGAACAGCAGGGTCACCCCTCCACTTT.

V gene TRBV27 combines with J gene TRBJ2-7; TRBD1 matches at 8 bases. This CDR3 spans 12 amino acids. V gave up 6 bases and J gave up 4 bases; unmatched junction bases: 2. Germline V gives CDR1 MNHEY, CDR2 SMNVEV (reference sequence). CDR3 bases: TGTGCCAGCAGGACAGGGGAATACGAGCAGTACTTC. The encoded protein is CASRTGEYEQYF.

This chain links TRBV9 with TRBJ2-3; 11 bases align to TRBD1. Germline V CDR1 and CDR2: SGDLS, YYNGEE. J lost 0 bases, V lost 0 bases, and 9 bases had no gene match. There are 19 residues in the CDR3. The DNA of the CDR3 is TGTGCCAGCAGCGTAGGCCGGGACAGGGGGACCATGAGCACAGATACGCAGTATTTT. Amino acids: CASSVGRDRGTMSTDTQYF.

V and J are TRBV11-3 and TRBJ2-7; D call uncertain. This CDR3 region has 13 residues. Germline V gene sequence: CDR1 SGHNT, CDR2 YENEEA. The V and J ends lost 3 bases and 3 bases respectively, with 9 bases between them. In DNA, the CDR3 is TGTGCCAGCAGCTTGGGCCAGCACTACGAGCAGTACTTC. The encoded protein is CASSLGQHYEQYF.

CDR3 DNA sequence: TGTGCCACTTTGGGGGCCTTCGACGGATTTAATGAAAAACTGTTTTTT. Its protein is CATLGAFDGFNEKLFF. The rearrangement links TRBV9 to TRBJ1-4; maybe TRBD1 (6 bases). Germline V lookup: CDR1 SGDLS, CDR2 YYNGEE. V dropped 9 bases and J dropped 4 bases, with 22 bases sitting between them. CDR3 length: 16 residues. Full variable domain (rest looked up from reference TRBV9 and TRBJ1-4): DSGVTQTPKHLITATGQRVTLRCSPRSGDLSVYWYQQSLDQGLQFLIQYYNGEERAKGNILERFSAQQFPDLHSELNLSSLELGDSALYFCATLGAFDGFNEKLFFGSGTQLSVL.

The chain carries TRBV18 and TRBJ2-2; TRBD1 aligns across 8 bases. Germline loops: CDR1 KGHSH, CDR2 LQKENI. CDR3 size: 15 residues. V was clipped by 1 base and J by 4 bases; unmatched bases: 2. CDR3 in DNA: TGTGCCAGCTCACCACGACAGGGGTTCACCGGGGAGCTGTTTTTT. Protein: CASSPRQGFTGELFF.

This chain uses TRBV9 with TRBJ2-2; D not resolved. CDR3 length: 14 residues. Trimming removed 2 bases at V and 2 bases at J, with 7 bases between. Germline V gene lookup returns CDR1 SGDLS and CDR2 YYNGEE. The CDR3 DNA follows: TGTGCCAGCAGCGTCCTTACAAACACCGGGGAGCTGTTTTTT. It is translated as CASSVLTNTGELFF.

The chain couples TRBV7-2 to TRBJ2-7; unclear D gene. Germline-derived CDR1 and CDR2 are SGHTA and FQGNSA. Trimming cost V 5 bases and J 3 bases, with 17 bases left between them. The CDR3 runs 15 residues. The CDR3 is CASSPDSDFHYEQYF. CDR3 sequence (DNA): TGTGCCAGCAGCCCAGACTCCGACTTTCACTACGAGCAGTACTTC.

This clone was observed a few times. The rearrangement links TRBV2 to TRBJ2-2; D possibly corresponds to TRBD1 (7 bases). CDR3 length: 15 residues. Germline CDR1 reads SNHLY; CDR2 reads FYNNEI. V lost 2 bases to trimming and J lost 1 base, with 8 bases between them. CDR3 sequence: CASSEQGGNTGELFF. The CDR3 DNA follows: TGTGCCAGCAGTGAACAGGGGGGGAACACCGGGGAGCTGTTTTTT. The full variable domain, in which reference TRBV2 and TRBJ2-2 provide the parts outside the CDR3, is EPEVTQTPSHQVTQMGQEVILRCVPISNHLYFYWYRQILGQKVEFLVSFYNNEISEKSEIFDDQFSVERPDGSNFTLKIRSTKLEDSAMYFCASSEQGGNTGELFFGEGSRLTVL.

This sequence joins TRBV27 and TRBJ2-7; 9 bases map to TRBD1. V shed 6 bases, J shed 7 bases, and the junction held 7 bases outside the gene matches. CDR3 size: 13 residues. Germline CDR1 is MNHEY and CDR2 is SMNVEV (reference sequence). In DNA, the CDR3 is TGTGCCAGCAGCCATGACAGGGGGAGAGAGCAGTACTTC. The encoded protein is CASSHDRGREQYF.

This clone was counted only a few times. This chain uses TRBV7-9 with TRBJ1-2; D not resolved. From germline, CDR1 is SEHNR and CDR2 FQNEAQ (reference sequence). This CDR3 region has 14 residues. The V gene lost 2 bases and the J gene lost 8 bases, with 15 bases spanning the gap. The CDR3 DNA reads TGTGCCAGCAGCTTACCATCACTACCCGGGGGCTACACCTTC. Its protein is CASSLPSLPGGYTF.

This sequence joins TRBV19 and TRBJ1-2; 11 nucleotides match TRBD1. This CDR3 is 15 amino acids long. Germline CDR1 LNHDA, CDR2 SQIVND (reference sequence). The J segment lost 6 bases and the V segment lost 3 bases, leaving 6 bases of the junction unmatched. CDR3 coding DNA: TGTGCCAGTAGTATCCAGGGACAGGGGGGAAATGGCTACACCTTC. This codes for CASSIQGQGGNGYTF.

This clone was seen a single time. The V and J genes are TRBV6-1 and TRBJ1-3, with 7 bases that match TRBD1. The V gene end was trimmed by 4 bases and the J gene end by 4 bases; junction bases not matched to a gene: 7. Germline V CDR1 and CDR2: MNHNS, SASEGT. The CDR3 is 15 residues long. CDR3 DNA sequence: TGTGCCAGCAGTGCCCGCGACAGGGACGGAAACACCATATATTTT. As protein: CASSARDRDGNTIYF.